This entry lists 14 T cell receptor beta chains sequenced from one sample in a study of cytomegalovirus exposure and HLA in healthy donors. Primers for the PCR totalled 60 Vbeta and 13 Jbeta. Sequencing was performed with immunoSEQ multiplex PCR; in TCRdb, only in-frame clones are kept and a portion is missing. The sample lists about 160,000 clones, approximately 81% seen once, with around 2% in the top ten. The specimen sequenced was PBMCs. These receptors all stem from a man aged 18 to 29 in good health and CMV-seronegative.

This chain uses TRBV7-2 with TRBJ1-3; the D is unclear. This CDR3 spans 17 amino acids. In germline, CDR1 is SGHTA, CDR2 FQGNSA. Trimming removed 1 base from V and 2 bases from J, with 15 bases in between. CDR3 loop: CASSLGNSPRPGNTIYF. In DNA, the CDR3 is TGTGCCAGCAGCTTAGGGAACAGCCCAAGACCTGGAAACACCATATATTTT.

In DNA, the CDR3 is TGTGCCAGCAGCGGGCGGGGCAGGCTAATCTCTGGGGCCAACGTCCTGACTTTC. This sequence encodes CASSGRGRLISGANVLTF. The rearrangement links TRBV7-9 to TRBJ2-6; D is perhaps TRBD2 (6 bases). This CDR3 region has 18 residues. Between the trimmed V and J ends, which lost 5 bases and 0 bases, there was a span of 17 bases. Per the germline V gene, CDR1 is SEHNR and CDR2 is FQNEAQ (reference sequence).

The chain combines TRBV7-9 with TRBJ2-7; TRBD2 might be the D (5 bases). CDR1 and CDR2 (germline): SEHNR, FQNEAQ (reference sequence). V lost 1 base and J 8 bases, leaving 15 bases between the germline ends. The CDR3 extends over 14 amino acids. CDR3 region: CASSLETTGRKQYF. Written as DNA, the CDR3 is TGTGCCAGCAGCTTAGAGACTACCGGGCGGAAGCAGTACTTC.

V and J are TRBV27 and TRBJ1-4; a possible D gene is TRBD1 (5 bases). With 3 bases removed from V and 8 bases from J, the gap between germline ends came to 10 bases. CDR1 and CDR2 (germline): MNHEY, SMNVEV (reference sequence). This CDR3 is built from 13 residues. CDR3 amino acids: CASSFGGREKLFF. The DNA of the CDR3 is TGTGCCAGCAGTTTTGGGGGGAGGGAAAAACTGTTTTTT.

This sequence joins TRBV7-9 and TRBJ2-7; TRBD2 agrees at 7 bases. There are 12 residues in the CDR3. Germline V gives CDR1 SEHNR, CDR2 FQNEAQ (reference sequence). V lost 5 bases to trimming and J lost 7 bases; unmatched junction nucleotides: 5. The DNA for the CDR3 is TGTGCCAGCAGCGGGAGGGGTGGTGAGCAGTACTTC. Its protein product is CASSGRGGEQYF.

In DNA form, the CDR3 reads TGTGCCAGCATTCAGGGGGGAGATACGCAGTATTTT. Protein sequence: CASIQGGDTQYF. This chain connects TRBV6-1 to TRBJ2-3; weak D call: TRBD1 (7 bases). CDR1 and CDR2 (germline): MNHNS, SASEGT. CDR3 length: 12 residues. V was clipped by 7 bases and J by 5 bases, with 10 bases between them.

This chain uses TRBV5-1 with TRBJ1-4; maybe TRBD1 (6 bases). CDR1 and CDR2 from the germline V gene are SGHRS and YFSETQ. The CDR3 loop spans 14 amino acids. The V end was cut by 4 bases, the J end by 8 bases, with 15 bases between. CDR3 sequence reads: CASSVKQGDEKLFF. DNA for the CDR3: TGCGCCAGCAGCGTTAAACAGGGAGACGAAAAACTGTTTTTT.

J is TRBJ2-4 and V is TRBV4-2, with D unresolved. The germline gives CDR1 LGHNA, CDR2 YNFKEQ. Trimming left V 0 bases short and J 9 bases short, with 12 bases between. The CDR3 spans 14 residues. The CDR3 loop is CASSQDLQKRIQYF. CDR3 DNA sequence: TGTGCCAGCAGCCAAGATCTTCAGAAGCGCATTCAGTACTTC.

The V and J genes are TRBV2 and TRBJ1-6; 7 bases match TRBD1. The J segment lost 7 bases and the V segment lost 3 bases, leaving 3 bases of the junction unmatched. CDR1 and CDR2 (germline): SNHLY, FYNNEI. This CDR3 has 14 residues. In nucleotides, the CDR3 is TGTGCCAGCAGTGAGGGGACAGCCAATTCACCCCTCCACTTT. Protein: CASSEGTANSPLHF.

The CDR3 bases are TGTGCCAGCAGCCTCGGCAGGGGCAATCAGCCCCAGCATTTT. This sequence encodes CASSLGRGNQPQHF. The gene calls are TRBV7-9 and TRBJ1-5, with D perhaps TRBD1 (5 bases). The CDR3 has 14 amino acids. V was cut by 5 bases and J by 2 bases, with 10 bases left in between. CDR1 is SEHNR and CDR2 is FQNEAQ in the germline V gene (reference sequence).

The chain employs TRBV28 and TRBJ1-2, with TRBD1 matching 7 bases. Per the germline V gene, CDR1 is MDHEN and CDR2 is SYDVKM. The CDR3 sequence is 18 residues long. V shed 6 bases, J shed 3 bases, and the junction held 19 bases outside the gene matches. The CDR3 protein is CASSPRKTGLRRDYGYTF. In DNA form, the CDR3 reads TGTGCCAGCAGCCCCAGGAAGACAGGGCTACGGAGAGACTATGGCTACACCTTC.

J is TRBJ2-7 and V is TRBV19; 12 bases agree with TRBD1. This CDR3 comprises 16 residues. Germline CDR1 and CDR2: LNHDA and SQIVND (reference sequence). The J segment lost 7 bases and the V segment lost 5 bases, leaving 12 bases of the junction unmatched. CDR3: CASSATRGQGAREQYF. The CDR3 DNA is TGTGCCAGTAGTGCGACCCGGGGACAGGGGGCGAGAGAGCAGTACTTC. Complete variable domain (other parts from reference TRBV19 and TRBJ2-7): DGGITQSPKYLFRKEGQNVTLSCEQNLNHDAMYWYRQDPGQGLRLIYYSQIVNDFQKGDIAEGYSVSREKKESFPLTVTSAQKNPTAFYLCASSATRGQGAREQYFGPGTRLTVT.

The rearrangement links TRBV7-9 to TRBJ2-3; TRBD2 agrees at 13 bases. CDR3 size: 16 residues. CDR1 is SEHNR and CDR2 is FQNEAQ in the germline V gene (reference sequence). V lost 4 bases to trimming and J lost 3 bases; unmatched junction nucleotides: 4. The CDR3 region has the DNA TGTGCCAGCAGCTCGACTAGCGGGGGGCCGACAGATACGCAGTATTTT. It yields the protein CASSSTSGGPTDTQYF.

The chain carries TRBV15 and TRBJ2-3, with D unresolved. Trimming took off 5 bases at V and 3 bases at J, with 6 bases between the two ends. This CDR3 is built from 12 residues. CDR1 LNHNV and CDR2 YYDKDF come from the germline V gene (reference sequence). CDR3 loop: CATSSQTDTQYF. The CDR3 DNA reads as TGTGCCACCAGCTCCCAGACAGATACGCAGTATTTT.